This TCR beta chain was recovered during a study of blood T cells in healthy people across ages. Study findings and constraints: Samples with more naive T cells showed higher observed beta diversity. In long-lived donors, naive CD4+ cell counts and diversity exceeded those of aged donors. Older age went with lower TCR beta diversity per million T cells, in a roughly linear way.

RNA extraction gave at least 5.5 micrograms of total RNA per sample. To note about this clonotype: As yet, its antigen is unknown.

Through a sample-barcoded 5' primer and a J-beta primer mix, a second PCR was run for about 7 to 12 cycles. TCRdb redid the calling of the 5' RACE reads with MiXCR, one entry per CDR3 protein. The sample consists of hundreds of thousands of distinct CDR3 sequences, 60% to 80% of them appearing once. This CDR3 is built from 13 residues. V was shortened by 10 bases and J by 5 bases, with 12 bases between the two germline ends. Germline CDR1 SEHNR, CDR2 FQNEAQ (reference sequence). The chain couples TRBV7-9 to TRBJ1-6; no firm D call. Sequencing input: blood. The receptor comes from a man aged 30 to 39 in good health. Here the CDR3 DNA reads TGTGCCACCCGGAGCTCAGATAATTCACCCCTCCACTTT. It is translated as CATRSSDNSPLHF.